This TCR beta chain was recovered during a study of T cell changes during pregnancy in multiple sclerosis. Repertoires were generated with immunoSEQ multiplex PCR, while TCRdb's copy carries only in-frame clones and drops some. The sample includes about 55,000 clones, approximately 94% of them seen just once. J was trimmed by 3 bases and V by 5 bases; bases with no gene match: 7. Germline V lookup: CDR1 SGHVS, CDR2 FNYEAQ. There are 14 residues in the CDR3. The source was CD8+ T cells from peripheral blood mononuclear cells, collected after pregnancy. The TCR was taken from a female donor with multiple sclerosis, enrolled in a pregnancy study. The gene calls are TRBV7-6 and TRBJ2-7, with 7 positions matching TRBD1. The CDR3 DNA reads TGTGCCAGCAGCGATCTTGACAGGGTCTACGAGCAGTACTTC. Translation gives CASSDLDRVYEQYF. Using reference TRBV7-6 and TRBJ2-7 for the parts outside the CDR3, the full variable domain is GAGVSQSPRYKVTKRGQDVALRCDPISGHVSLYWYRQALGQGPEFLTYFNYEAQQDKSGLPNDRFSAERPEGSISTLTIQRTEQRDSAMYRCASSDLDRVYEQYFGPGTRLTVT.